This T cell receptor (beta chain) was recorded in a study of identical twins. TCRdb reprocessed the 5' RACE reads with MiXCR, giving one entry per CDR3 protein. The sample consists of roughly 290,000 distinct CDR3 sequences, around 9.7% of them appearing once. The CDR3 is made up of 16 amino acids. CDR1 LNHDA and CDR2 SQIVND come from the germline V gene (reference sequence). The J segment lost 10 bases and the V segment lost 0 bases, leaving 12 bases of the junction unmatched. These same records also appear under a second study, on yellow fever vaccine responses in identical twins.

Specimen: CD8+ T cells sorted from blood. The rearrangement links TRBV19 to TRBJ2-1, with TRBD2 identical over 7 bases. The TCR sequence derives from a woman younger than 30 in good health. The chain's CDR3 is CASSIEGGSGMWEQFF. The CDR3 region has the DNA TGTGCCAGTAGTATAGAGGGCGGGAGCGGGATGTGGGAGCAGTTCTTC.